This T cell receptor beta chain was recovered during a study of shared clonotypes between healthy human individuals (dated by TCRdb to 2018 to 2020). Describing the broader study: The cohort comprised a couple of women and three men aged 18 to 49 years. To increase sequencing depth and limit assay-specific biases, different laboratories used diverse techniques to prepare libraries and sequence TCR repertoires. Leukapheresis yielded between about 0.94 and 8.9 billion PBMCs per donor. For each donor, three plates each were used for CD4 naive and CD4 memory, two plates were used for CD8 naive, and one plate was used for CD8 memory. The study deeply sequenced blood TCR repertoires of 5 or 6 healthy adults to estimate repertoire size and the extent of clonotype sharing between individuals.

The donors were healthy, HIV-negative adults who had no recently reported acute infections or vaccinations. Every donor was a Caucasian adult living in Nashville, Tennessee, USA. Magnetic negative selection was used to enrich CD4+ T cells, after which naive cells were positively selected on CD45RA and the negative fraction became the memory subset. Blood was obtained by leukapheresis, after which PBMCs were separated by Ficoll-Histopaque density gradient centrifugation and cryopreserved in liquid nitrogen vapor phase. Analytical flow cytometry was used to check the purity and quantity of every magnetically sorted T cell population. From each sorted fraction, genomic DNA was isolated and quantified by UV absorbance on a Nanodrop 2000c. Using the deep immunoSEQ assay, TCR CDR3 regions were amplified from genomic DNA by multiplex PCR. Extracted genomic DNA from each cell subset was spread evenly across all wells of several immunoSEQ 96-well plates, with each plate serving as a replicate. Each replicate PCR for sorted subsets received approximately 220 ng genomic DNA, equal to tens of thousands of T cell genomes. Purified libraries were measured with a Qubit 3.0 fluorometer, size-checked on a Bioanalyzer 2100, and measured again with the KAPA Library Quantification kit. Every immunoSEQ 96-well plate was sequenced on a dedicated single-read 150-cycle Illumina NextSeq 550 flow cell. Processing in the source paper ran as follows. Because only junctional sequences without quality scores were contained in the immunoSEQ output, filtering matching that applied to full-length reads could not be performed. To assign V/J genes and CDR3, sequences were annotated using PyIR, a Python wrapper for IgBLAST v1.9, with IMGT germline references. Reads with weak V/J assignments (E-value above 1e-6), missing CDR3, stop codons, out-of-frame junctions, or ambiguous translated residues were removed. V3J clonotypes were defined as sequences sharing the same inferred V gene, J gene, and CDR3 amino acid sequence. Percentage overlap between repertoires was computed as shared unique clonotypes divided by the size of the smaller repertoire. Richness of each repertoire was evaluated using RTK rarefaction, the Chao1 estimator, and Recon v2.1 estimates of unobserved clonotypes. For all TCRbeta clonotypes obtained by the gDNA method from a few donors, generation probabilities were computed with OLGA. Held by TCRdb, this immuneACCESS table contains in-frame sequences only and omits some clones. Under half of the omission traces to an unresolved V gene where checked; the cause of the rest is unknown. D and trimming come from the DNA, and the V and J calls and clone size come from that table. The sample table holds a few million clones, of which approximately 94% were seen once. The ten largest clones represent approximately 0.13% of the sample.

Sequences SGDLS (CDR1) and YYNGEE (CDR2) are obtained from the germline V gene. Inclusive of the bounding cysteine and phenylalanine, the CDR3 is 14 residues long. The DNA shown is the 42-base CDR3, in frame from base 1. The junction shows trimming of 4 bases on V and 2 bases on J, plus 13 bases between the germline ends. As regards this clone: Its cognate antigen has yet to be identified. Per-base qualities were not stored, and no clone one base away is much larger.

Points the paper makes about the study in general: Higher generation probabilities were observed for clonotypes shared by all four sorted-subset donors than for non-shared clonotypes. Naive subsets generally had larger estimated clonotype richness than memory subsets did. Roughly 5% of naive CD4, around 4% of naive CD8, approximately 2.2% of memory CD4, and 0.4% of memory CD8 clonotypes were shared across a few donors. Because the study included only a small number of donors, the genetic and exposure-history diversity represented was limited. Pairwise subsampling led to the expectation that sequencing depth would affect the degree of clonotype sharing among donors. Even with the large sequencing depth, rarefaction of the sorted-subset datasets indicated that sequencing was incomplete. Sampling was limited to blood, and TCR repertoires in tissue likely differ from TCR repertoires in blood.

The sequenced material came from naive CD4+ T cells sorted from blood. The label giving this sample's cell subset or site can be read as: CD45RA+ positively selected. The sequence came from a man aged 18 to 29 in good health. This receptor chain uses TRBV9 and TRBJ2-7; no confident D gene assignment can be made. The sequenced DNA: TGTGCCAGCAGCCCCAGAAGAATCCCCTACGAGCAGTACTTC. Translated, it reads CASSPRRIPYEQYF.